The source of this T cell receptor beta chain is a study of cytomegalovirus exposure and HLA in healthy donors. The CDR3 consists of 16 residues. The V gene lost 5 bases and the J gene lost 3 bases, with 19 bases spanning the gap. Germline V gives CDR1 LNHDA, CDR2 SQIVND (reference sequence). With regard to this clone: Its antigen remains unidentified.

Whole-study findings and limits: It was only CMV serostatus that was available as immune exposure information. A later analysis linked a missense DCLRE1C variant to TCR beta V- and J-gene trimming. The authors later found TCR association rates varying by HLA locus, with DRB1 most and HLA-C fewest.

PCR involved 60 Vbeta and 13 Jbeta primers. Profiling relied on immunoSEQ multiplex PCR, and the TCRdb table lists in-frame clones only, not all of them. This sample has about 190,000 clones, with approximately 78% found just once. The sequence was collected from a woman in her thirties in good health and CMV-seropositive. The chain is built from TRBV19 and TRBJ2-5, with D perhaps TRBD2 (5 bases). Sequencing input: PBMCs. The CDR3 nucleotides read TGTGCCAGTAGTGGGAGCTTTCCGGGCTCAAAAGAGACCCAGTACTTC. Translation gives CASSGSFPGSKETQYF.